This entry lists 22 T cell receptor beta chains sequenced from one sample in a study of glioma-infiltrating T cells (dated by TCRdb to about 2016). TCRdb lists the instrument as Illumina MiSeq. The iRepertoire nested amplicon-rescue multiplex PCR (arm-PCR) platform was used to amplify TCR alpha and beta CDR3 regions from RNA. TCRdb's own reprocessing of the public reads used fastp at Q25 and MiXCR and kept productive beta chains. When rows share a CDR3 protein, they turn into one entry using the most common DNA and genes. The sample table shows about 140,000 distinct CDR3 sequences, and about two fifths are seen once. Jointly, the top ten make up around a fifth of the sample. Input material: glioma tissue, nonneoplastic brain tissue, or PBMCs (not recorded which). The receptors come from a human donor with low-grade glioma or glioblastoma, undergoing nonglioma brain surgery, or in good health (not recorded which).

As concerns this clonotype: A much larger clone is a single base away; this may be a read error. The V call is TRBV2, the J call TRBJ1-1; D is undetermined. The CDR3 runs to 13 residues. Germline loops: CDR1 SNHLY, CDR2 FYNNEI. V was trimmed by 6 bases and J by 1 base, leaving 9 bases between them. Here the CDR3 reads CASSVQPNTEAFF. DNA of the CDR3: TGTGCCAGCAGCGTACAGCCGAACACTGAAGCTTTCTTT.

This clonotype was detected ten times or more. V usage is TRBV6-1 and J usage is TRBJ1-6, with D uncertain. The germline V gene encodes CDR1 MNHNS and CDR2 SASEGT. CDR3 length: 12 amino acids. Trimming shortened V by 4 bases and J by 8 bases, and 6 bases separated the two germline ends. DNA of the CDR3: TGTGCCAGCAGTGCGATGGATTCACCCCTCCACTTT. It is translated as CASSAMDSPLHF.

The chain couples TRBV24-1 to TRBJ2-5; D unclear. Trimming removed 6 bases from V and 1 base from J, with 11 bases in between. This CDR3 comprises 14 residues. CDR1 KGHDR and CDR2 SFDVKD come from the germline V gene. CDR3 in amino acids: CATSSSEVQETQYF. CDR3 DNA sequence: TGTGCCACCAGTTCCTCAGAAGTCCAAGAGACCCAGTACTTC.

In this sample, this clonotype turned up a few times. The chain couples TRBV6-2 or TRBV6-3 to TRBJ2-7, with D perhaps matching TRBD1 (6 bases). Germline-derived CDR1 and CDR2 are MNHEY and SVGEGT. This CDR3 comprises 15 residues. V shed 6 bases and J shed 2 bases, with 17 bases lying between them. CDR3 amino acids: CASRHGQLTTYEQYF. The DNA for the CDR3 is TGTGCCAGCAGGCACGGACAGCTAACAACCTACGAGCAGTACTTC.

The chain links TRBV28 to TRBJ2-7; TRBD2 is a possible D gene (5 bases). V was pared by 5 bases and J by 2 bases, with 13 bases between. There are 14 residues in the CDR3. In germline, CDR1 is MDHEN, CDR2 SYDVKM. In DNA, the CDR3 is TGTGCCAGCAGTGGGGAGACAAGAACCTACGAGCAGTACTTC. The encoded protein is CASSGETRTYEQYF.

This sequence joins TRBV6-1 and TRBJ1-1; a possible D gene is TRBD1 (5 bases). Trimming took 5 bases from V and 4 from J, leaving 14 bases between them. The CDR3 has 14 residues. Germline-derived CDR1 and CDR2 are MNHNS and SASEGT. The CDR3 DNA reads TGTGCCAGCAGTCTGACAGATTATGCCACTGAAGCTTTCTTT. This encodes CASSLTDYATEAFF.

V is TRBV20-1 and J is TRBJ2-7; 10 bases line up with TRBD1. The V gene's germline CDR1 is DFQATT and CDR2 SNEGSKA (reference sequence). The CDR3 is 14 residues long. V dropped 0 bases and J dropped 4; count of bases not matched to a gene: 3. The CDR3 sequence is CSARETGGWYEQYF. The DNA of the CDR3 is TGCAGTGCTAGAGAGACAGGGGGCTGGTACGAGCAGTACTTC.

This chain uses TRBV2 with TRBJ2-5; maybe TRBD2 (5 bases). This CDR3 spans 14 amino acids. Germline loops: CDR1 SNHLY, CDR2 FYNNEI. The V end lost 2 bases, the J end lost 1 base, and 8 bases lay between the germline ends. In DNA, the CDR3 is TGTGCCAGCAGTGAAAGGGAGTTCCAAGAGACCCAGTACTTC. Translating it yields CASSEREFQETQYF. The full variable domain, rest sourced from reference TRBV2 and TRBJ2-5, is EPEVTQTPSHQVTQMGQEVILRCVPISNHLYFYWYRQILGQKVEFLVSFYNNEISEKSEIFDDQFSVERPDGSNFTLKIRSTKLEDSAMYFCASSEREFQETQYFGPGTRLLVL.

At least ten counts were recorded for this clonotype. This chain connects TRBV6-1 to TRBJ1-3; D not certain. Deletions cut 8 bases from V and 0 bases from J, with 14 bases between. The CDR3 runs to 15 residues. Germline V CDR1 and CDR2: MNHNS, SASEGT. CDR3 sequence (DNA): TGTGCCAGCTGCGACTGGCAGAACTCTGGAAACACCATATATTTT. Protein product: CASCDWQNSGNTIYF.

As regards this clonotype: Being one base from a much bigger clone, this may be a read error. The J gene is TRBJ2-5, the V gene TRBV7-9; the D is unclear. Trimming removed 2 bases at V and 6 bases at J, with 10 bases between. CDR3 length equals 13 residues. From germline, CDR1 is SEHNR and CDR2 FQNEAQ (reference sequence). The CDR3 DNA reads as TGTGCCAGCAGCTTACCTCCTTTGAAGACCCAGTACTTC. Protein: CASSLPPLKTQYF.

This rearrangement joins TRBV18 to TRBJ1-1; D unclear. This CDR3 region has 13 residues. CDR1 is KGHSH, CDR2 LQKENI, per germline. Trimming pared 3 bases from V and 4 bases from J, leaving 9 bases between. The CDR3 here is CASSPDISTEAFF. The CDR3 nucleotides are TGTGCCAGCTCACCCGATATCAGCACTGAAGCTTTCTTT.

The chain joins TRBV20-1 to TRBJ2-5; tentative D call: TRBD2 (6 bases). With 6 bases removed from V and 1 base from J, the gap between germline ends came to 12 bases. CDR1 is DFQATT, CDR2 SNEGSKA, per germline (reference sequence). This CDR3 region has 13 residues. CDR3 amino acids: CSAFRGTQETQYF. The CDR3 DNA reads as TGCAGTGCCTTCCGGGGGACCCAAGAGACCCAGTACTTC.

This clonotype appeared a few times. The chain employs TRBV7-2 and TRBJ1-6; 9 nucleotides agree with TRBD1. The CDR3 extends over 13 amino acids. Germline assignment: CDR1 SGHTA and CDR2 FQGNSA. V was pared by 3 bases and J by 15 bases, with 6 bases of the junction left unmatched. The CDR3 DNA reads as TGTGCCAGCAGCTTGGATTGGGACAGGGACCTCCACTTT. Translating it yields CASSLDWDRDLHF.

This clonotype appeared a single time. V gene TRBV29-1 combines with J gene TRBJ2-1; tentative D call: TRBD2 (6 bases). The tail of the sequence fits TRBJ2-7 better, so the J call may be wrong. Germline CDR1 SQVTM, CDR2 ANQGSEA. This CDR3 comprises 13 residues. DNA for the CDR3: TGCAGCGTGAGGGACTGGAAGGGCAATGAGCAGTACTTC. This encodes CSVRDWKGNEQYF.

The chain has TRBV15 and TRBJ2-1, with D uncertain. The CDR3 has 16 residues. Trimming shortened V by 0 bases and J by 0 bases, and 9 bases separated the two germline ends. Germline CDR1 is LNHNV and CDR2 is YYDKDF (reference sequence). The CDR3 is CATSRDASLSYNEQFF. The CDR3 DNA reads as TGTGCCACCAGCAGAGACGCGAGCCTCTCCTACAATGAGCAGTTCTTC.

A few counts support this clonotype. The rearrangement joins TRBV7-9 to TRBJ1-1; 9 bases agree with TRBD1. The CDR3 is 15 amino acids. With 5 bases clipped from V and 9 bases from J, the junction kept 13 bases outside the gene matches. The germline CDR1 and CDR2 sequences are SEHNR and FQNEAQ (reference sequence). Here the CDR3 DNA reads TGTGCCAGCAGCCAGGGACAGGGAAATCTCATAAAAGCTTTCTTT. It specifies CASSQGQGNLIKAFF.

As concerns this clonotype: Given a much more abundant clone one base away, this may be a read error. The V call is TRBV27, the J call TRBJ2-3; D is undetermined. The V gene's germline CDR1 is MNHEY and CDR2 SMNVEV (reference sequence). The CDR3 contains 11 residues. CDR3 in amino acids: CASGLGNTQYF. In DNA form, the CDR3 reads TGTGCCAGCGGTTTAGGGAATACGCAGTATTTT.

V gene TRBV28 combines with J gene TRBJ2-7; D is unresolved. The germline V gene has CDR1 MDHEN and CDR2 SYDVKM. V lost 8 bases and J lost 0, with 14 bases in between. The CDR3 sequence is 14 residues long. CDR3 residues: CASCRTSSSYEQYF. The CDR3 coding sequence is TGTGCCAGCTGTAGGACCTCTTCCTCCTACGAGCAGTACTTC. The full variable domain, rest sourced from reference TRBV28 and TRBJ2-7, is DVKVTQSSRYLVKRTGEKVFLECVQDMDHENMFWYRQDPGLGLRLIYFSYDVKMKEKGDIPEGYSVSREKKERFSLILESASTNQTSMYLCASCRTSSSYEQYFGPGTRLTVT.

J is TRBJ2-5 and V is TRBV4-2; D may be TRBD1 (5 bases). Germline V gene sequence: CDR1 LGHNA, CDR2 YNFKEQ. The V and J ends lost 4 bases and 4 bases respectively, with 16 bases between them. This CDR3 region has 15 residues. CDR3 loop: CASSPRARLVETQYF. The CDR3 nucleotides read TGTGCCAGCAGCCCCAGGGCCAGACTGGTAGAGACCCAGTACTTC.

To note about this clonotype: Because it lacks the conserved phenylalanine or tryptophan at the end, this CDR3 is likely a read error. V and J are TRBV18 and TRBJ1-1; D call uncertain. The germline V gene encodes CDR1 KGHSH and CDR2 LQKENI. This CDR3 region has 13 residues. Trimming stripped 2 bases from V and 6 bases from J, with 10 bases between. CDR3 sequence: CASSPMREAEAFS. Here the CDR3 DNA reads TGTGCCAGCTCACCAATGAGGGAGGCTGAAGCTTTCTCT.

This clonotype has more than one count but fewer than ten. The CDR3 region has the DNA TGTGCCAGCAGTGAGCGGTACGAGCAGTACTTC. Its protein product is CASSERYEQYF. The chain links TRBV2 to TRBJ2-7; D uncertain. This CDR3 has 11 amino acids. The germline V and J ends were trimmed by 3 bases and 4 bases, with 4 bases remaining between them. Germline V gene data show CDR1 as SNHLY and CDR2 as FYNNEI.

Worth noting for this clonotype: A much larger clone differs from this one at a single base, so this may be a read error. The chain carries TRBV20-1 and TRBJ2-7, with D maybe TRBD2 (6 bases). V lost 5 bases, J lost 11 bases, and 22 bases lay in between. The CDR3 has 13 amino acids. Germline V gene sequence: CDR1 DFQATT, CDR2 SNEGSKA (reference sequence). CDR3 region: CSAYSGTPRRKYF. The CDR3 DNA sequence: TGCAGTGCTTACTCCGGGACTCCTCGGAGAAAGTACTTC.